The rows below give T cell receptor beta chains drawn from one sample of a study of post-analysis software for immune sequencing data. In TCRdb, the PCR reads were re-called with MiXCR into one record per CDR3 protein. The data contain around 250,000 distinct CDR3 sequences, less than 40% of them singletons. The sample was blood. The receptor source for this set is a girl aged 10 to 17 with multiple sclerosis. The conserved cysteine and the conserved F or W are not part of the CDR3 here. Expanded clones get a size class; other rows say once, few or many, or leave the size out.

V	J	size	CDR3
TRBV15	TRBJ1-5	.	ATSRDPGGDQPQH
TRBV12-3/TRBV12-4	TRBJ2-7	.	ASSLVWSYEQY
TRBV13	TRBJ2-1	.	ASSSGTSGFYNEQF
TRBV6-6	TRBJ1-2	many	ASTYGAGSGYT
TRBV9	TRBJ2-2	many	ASSVIEGNTGELF
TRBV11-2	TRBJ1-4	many	ASSSYRGLGNEKLF
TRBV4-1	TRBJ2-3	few	ASSQDVLAGGTNTDTQY
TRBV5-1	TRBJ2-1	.	ASSWSGGPSYNEQF
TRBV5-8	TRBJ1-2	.	ASSLAGLHYGYT
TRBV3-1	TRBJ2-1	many	ASSQPQRGNEQF
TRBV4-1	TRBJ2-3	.	ASSQDQAYTQY
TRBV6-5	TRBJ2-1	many	ASSYGTSGMSSYNEQF
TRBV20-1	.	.	SARDRLAGGYEQY
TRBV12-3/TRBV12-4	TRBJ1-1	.	ASSLNRPSGAF
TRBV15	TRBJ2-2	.	ATSREVPANTGELF
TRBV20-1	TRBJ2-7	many	SALIGYEQY
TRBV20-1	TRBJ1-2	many	SAYGTGNGYT
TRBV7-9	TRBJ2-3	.	ASSLKRLAGAGDTQY
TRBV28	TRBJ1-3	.	ASSLPPDTIY
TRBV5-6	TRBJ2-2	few	ASSLQDKRGSTVGKSNTGELF
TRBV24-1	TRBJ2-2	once	ATSDPRGAGELF
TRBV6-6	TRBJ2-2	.	ASSYSIGRGDTGERF
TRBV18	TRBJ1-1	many	ASSSGGGYTEAF
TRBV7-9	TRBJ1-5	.	ASSLRGGHNNQPQH
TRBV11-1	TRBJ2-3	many	ASSRESLTDTQY
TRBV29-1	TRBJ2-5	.	SVEDPEMGGQETQY
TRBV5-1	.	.	ASSSRGTARLSYEQY
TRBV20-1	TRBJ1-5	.	SARGPNSNQPQH
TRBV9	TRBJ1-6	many	ASSGEGYNSPLH
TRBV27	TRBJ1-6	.	ASSPEGTVNSPLH
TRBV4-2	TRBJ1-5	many	ASSQDLGASHQPQH
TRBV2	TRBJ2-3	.	ASMADTQY
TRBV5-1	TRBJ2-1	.	ASSSIAASSYNEQF
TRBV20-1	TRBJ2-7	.	SARDYYSGSYEQY
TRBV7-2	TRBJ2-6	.	ASSLWEGANVLT
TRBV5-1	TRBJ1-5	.	ASSSGDSGHQPQH
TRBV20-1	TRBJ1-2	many	SASKTVTYGYT